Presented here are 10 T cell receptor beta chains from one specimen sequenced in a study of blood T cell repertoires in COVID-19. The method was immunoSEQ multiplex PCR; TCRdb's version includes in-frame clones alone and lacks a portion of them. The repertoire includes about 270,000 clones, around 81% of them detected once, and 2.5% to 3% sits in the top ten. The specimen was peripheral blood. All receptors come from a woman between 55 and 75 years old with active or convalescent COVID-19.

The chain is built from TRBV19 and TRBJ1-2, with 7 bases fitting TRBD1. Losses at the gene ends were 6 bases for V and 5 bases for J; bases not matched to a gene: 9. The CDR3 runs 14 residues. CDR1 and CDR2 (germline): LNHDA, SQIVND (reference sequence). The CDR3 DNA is TGTGCCAGTAGCCCGTCCGGGACAGCTTATGGCTACACCTTC. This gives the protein CASSPSGTAYGYTF.

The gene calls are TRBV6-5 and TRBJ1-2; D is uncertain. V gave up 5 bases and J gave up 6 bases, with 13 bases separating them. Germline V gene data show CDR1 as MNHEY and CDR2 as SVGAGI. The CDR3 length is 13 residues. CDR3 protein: CASSPTGSDGYTF. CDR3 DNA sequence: TGTGCCAGCAGTCCAACGGGGTCCGATGGCTACACCTTC.

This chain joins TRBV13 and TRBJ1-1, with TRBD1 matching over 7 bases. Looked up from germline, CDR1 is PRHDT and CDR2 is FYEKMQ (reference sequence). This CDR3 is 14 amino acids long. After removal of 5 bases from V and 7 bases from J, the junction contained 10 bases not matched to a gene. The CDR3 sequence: CASSPTGTFNEAFF. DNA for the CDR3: TGTGCCAGCAGCCCGACAGGGACGTTTAATGAAGCTTTCTTT.

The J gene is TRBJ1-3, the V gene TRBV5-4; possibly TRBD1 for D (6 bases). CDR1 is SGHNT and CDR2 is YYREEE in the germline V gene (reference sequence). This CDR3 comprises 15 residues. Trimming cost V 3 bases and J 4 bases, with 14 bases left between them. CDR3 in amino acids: CASSSSWGRGNTIYF. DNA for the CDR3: TGTGCCAGCAGCTCTAGTTGGGGGCGCGGAAACACCATATATTTT.

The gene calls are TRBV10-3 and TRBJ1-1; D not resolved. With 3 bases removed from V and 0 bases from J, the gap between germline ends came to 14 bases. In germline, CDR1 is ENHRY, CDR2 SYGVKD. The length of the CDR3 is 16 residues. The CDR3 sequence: CAISDPVAGLNTEAFF. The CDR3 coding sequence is TGTGCCATCAGTGATCCAGTAGCGGGATTGAACACTGAAGCTTTCTTT.

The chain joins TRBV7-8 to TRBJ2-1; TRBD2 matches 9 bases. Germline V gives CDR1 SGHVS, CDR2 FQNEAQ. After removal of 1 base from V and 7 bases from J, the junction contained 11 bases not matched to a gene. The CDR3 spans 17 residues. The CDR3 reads CASSLGVAGGLRNEQFF. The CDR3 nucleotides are TGTGCCAGCAGCTTAGGAGTCGCGGGGGGGCTCAGGAATGAGCAGTTCTTC.

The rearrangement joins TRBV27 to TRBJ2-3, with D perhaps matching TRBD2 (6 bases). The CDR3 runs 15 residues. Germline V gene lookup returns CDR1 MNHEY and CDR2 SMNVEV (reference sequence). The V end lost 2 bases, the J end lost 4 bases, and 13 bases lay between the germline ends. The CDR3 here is CASSLRAGRPDTQYF. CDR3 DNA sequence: TGTGCCAGCAGTTTACGGGCAGGGAGGCCAGATACGCAGTATTTT.

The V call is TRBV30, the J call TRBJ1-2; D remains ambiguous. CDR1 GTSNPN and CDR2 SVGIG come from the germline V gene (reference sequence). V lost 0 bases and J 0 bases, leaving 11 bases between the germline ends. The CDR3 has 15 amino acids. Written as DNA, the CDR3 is TGTGCCTGGAGTGTACGGGTGGGAGCTAACTATGGCTACACCTTC. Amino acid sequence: CAWSVRVGANYGYTF.

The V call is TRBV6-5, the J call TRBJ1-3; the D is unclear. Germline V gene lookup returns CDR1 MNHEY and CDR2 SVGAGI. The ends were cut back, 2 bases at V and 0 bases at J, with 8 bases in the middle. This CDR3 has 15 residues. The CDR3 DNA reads TGTGCCAGCAGTTACGGCCCCAGCTCTGGAAACACCATATATTTT. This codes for CASSYGPSSGNTIYF.

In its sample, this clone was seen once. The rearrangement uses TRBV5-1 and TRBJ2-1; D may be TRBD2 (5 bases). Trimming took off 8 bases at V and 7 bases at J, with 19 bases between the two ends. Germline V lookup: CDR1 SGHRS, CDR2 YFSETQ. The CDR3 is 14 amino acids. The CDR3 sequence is CASCERERRNEQFF. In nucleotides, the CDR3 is TGCGCCAGTTGTGAGAGGGAAAGAAGGAATGAGCAGTTCTTC.